The entry that follows covers one T cell receptor (beta chain) sequence. Its antigen is currently unknown. These data are taken from a study of cytomegalovirus exposure and HLA in healthy donors. The PCR made use of 60 Vbeta and 13 Jbeta primers. Method: immunoSEQ multiplex PCR; TCRdb's copy keeps in-frame clones and lacks some. Among about 140,000 clones, over 60% were seen once, and the ten largest hold 4.5% to 6%. Study-wide results and caveats: Across all donors, roughly uniform sequencing depth was an assumption of the presence/absence analyses.

Germline V gene sequence: CDR1 MNHEY, CDR2 SMNVEV (reference sequence). V lost 5 bases, J lost 7 bases, and 6 bases stayed unmatched. The CDR3 spans 15 residues. The chain employs TRBV27 and TRBJ1-5; 12 positions agree with TRBD1. The sample taken for sequencing was PBMCs. The TCR originated in a woman between 50 and 59 years old in good health and CMV-seronegative. The CDR3 loop is CASSAGTGGWQPQHF. The CDR3 DNA reads as TGTGCCAGCAGTGCCGGGACAGGGGGCTGGCAGCCCCAGCATTTT.